This T cell receptor beta chain was captured in a study of control samples from healthy donors and cancer patients. Profiled with immunoSEQ multiplex PCR; TCRdb holds only in-frame clones, not every one. The sample records tens of thousands of clones, more than 75% being singletons. The germline V gene has CDR1 SGHTA and CDR2 FQGNSA. This CDR3 spans 16 amino acids. Regarding this clone: The junction departs from germline at one end; a sequencing error may be responsible.

The sample taken for sequencing was PBMCs. This rearrangement joins TRBV7-2 to TRBJ1-2; D is uncertain. The TCR sequence derives from a woman aged 40 to 49 with lung cancer. For the CDR3, the DNA is TGTGCCAGCAGCTTTTCAAGGCAGACCTCTAACTATGGCCACACCTTC. It specifies CASSFSRQTSNYGHTF.